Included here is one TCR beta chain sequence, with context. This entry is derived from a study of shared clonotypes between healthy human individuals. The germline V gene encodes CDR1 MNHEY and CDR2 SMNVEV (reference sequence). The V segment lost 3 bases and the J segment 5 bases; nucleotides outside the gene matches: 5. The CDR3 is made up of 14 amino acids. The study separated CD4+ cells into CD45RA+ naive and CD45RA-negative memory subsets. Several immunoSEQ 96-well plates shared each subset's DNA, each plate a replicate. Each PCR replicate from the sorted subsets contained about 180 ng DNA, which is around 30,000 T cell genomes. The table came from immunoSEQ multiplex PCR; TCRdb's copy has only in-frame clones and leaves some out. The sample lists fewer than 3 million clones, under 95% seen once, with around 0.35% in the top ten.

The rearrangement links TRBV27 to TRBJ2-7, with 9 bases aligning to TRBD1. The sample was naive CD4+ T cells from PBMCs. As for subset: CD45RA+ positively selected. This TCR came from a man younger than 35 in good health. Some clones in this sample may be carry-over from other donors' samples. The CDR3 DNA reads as TGTGCCAGCAGTTTCCGACAGGGGGTCCACGAGCAGTACTTC. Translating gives CASSFRQGVHEQYF.